The present T cell receptor (beta chain) was sequenced within a study of cytomegalovirus exposure and HLA in healthy donors (dated by TCRdb to 2016 to 2017). About the full investigation: According to an earlier analysis of a few hundred of the donors, about 179 million T cells yielded 120 million or so unique TCR beta sequences and around 280 Gb of sequence data. A separate validation cohort of roughly 130 different subjects was used in addition to the approximately 700-subject first cohort. High-throughput TCR immunosequencing, statistical association of individual TCRs with disease status, and machine learning were combined to predict cytomegalovirus infection status. Every discovery cohort repertoire had been produced on one sequencing platform. Both class I and class II loci were covered by HLA typing, at four-digit resolution. Four to six DR-DQ haplotypes were handled as single units for association and clustering because linkage in the cohort was strong. The study aimed to test whether cataloging public T cell receptors could reveal signatures of past pathogen exposure. To decide whether each TCR beta V gene segment behaved as functional or pseudogenic, an earlier analysis of over 500 of the donors relied on high-throughput TCR beta sequencing. A later genetic analysis took genome-wide SNP genotypes for about 55% of the 666 donors and used that subset as a discovery cohort. In the later analysis, no new phenotypic data were used to find candidate immune exposures; instead, reliance was placed on TCR beta sequences and their occurrence across donors. Donor age, sex, ethnicity and CMV serostatus were compiled together with the repertoire data. The study used immunosequencing to profile the T cell repertoires of approximately 650 subjects and linked those repertoires to cytomegalovirus serostatus. The number of typed donors differed by locus: roughly 620-630 for A, B, C, DRB1 and DQB1; 500 to 550 for DQA1; 606 for DPA1; and around 470 for DPB1. Of the roughly 410 genotyped donors, less than 85% were placed in the genetic ancestry cluster associated with self-reported Caucasian donors. Across 398 genotyped donors of the cohort, an average of about 250,000 unique TCR beta nucleotide sequences per donor were sequenced, and 15% to 20% of those sequences were non-productive. An early release that covered roughly 600 HLA-typed donors contained approximately 290 gigabases of sequencing data and tens of millions of unique TCR sequences. A later analysis re-examined previously published TCR beta repertoires from roughly 720 donors and added high-resolution HLA genotyping to investigate patterns of TCR occurrence. Here is what the overall study found, with its caveats: Some IMGT-functional V segments, including TRBV6-2 and TRBV6-3, could not be distinguished by the 87-base-pair reads and were therefore excluded. According to a later analysis, TCR association rates differed among HLA loci, with DRB1 alleles showing the most associated TCRs and HLA-C alleles showing the fewest. Specific HLA alleles were associated with some 15,000 TCR beta sequences at a false discovery rate of 0.05 in a later analysis. Cytomegalovirus status was reported to be diagnosed by the classifier with high specificity and sensitivity in both the original and validation cohorts. In a later analysis, several top co-occurrence clusters were reported to appear linked to parvovirus B19, influenza, CMV and Epstein-Barr virus. Assigning TCR associations to individual alleles was difficult when HLA alleles, especially DR and DQ, strongly co-occurred. In a later genetic analysis, a missense DCLRE1C variant was associated with V-gene and J-gene trimming of TCR beta chains, and the association was replicated in an independent cohort. A further reported finding was that TCR beta sequences accurately predicted the HLA-A and HLA-B alleles for most subjects in the first cohort. In the study, 150 to 200 TCR beta chains were listed as associated with cytomegalovirus. Three of the identified cytomegalovirus-associated TCR beta chains were confirmed in vitro to be specific for cytomegalovirus antigens. The cohort was sequenced for TCR beta chains only, and without alpha or paired-chain data the features that could be detected were limited. In a later analysis, most CMV-associated TCR beta chains were found to appear HLA-restricted, with HLA associations seemingly driven largely by CMV exposure. A later genetic analysis reported fewer N-insertions in productive TCRs among donors in an Asian-associated ancestry cluster than the roughly 700-donor mean. A group of highly shared sequence variants was considered likely to be a technical artifact of the sequencing pipeline. Compared with equally common non-associated chains, HLA-associated TCR beta chains in a later analysis were more clonally expanded and had lower generation probabilities. Linkage disequilibrium might explain the correlated functional status among segregating V segments, but an unknown experimental factor could not be excluded. An earlier analysis of 587 of the donors showed that most TCR beta V segments appeared in productive rearrangements either about 87% or about 30% of the time, which broadly matched IMGT annotations. Across donors, most TCR sequences were observed very rarely, whereas some public TCRs were present in many individuals. The presence/absence analyses assumed that sequencing depth was roughly uniform across donors, and that assumption may not be true. HLA typing was unavailable for some donors at each locus, so association tests used only the typed subset. CMV serostatus was the only immune exposure information available for the cohort. Over 15 rarely observed V segments, including chromosome 9 orphons, were excluded from the earlier analysis of approximately 500 of the donors because counts were too low. According to the authors, the approach could potentially be generalized to other disease states and immunological phenotypes.

The method was the immunoSEQ multiplex PCR assay. For the multiplex PCR, a mixture combining 60 forward primers for TCR Vbeta segments and 13 reverse primers for TCR Jbeta segments was used. Amplification of the CDR3 region of rearranged TCR beta genes was performed with a multiplex PCR assay on genomic DNA. On the Illumina HiSeq System, the amplified TCR beta libraries were sequenced as 87-base-pair reads. For the original study's pipeline: A later analysis counted around 72 million unique TCR beta chains across the 700 or so repertoires, and 10 million to 12 million of these chains were shared by at least two donors. A nearest-neighbor algorithm error-corrected the raw reads and collapsed the reads into unique sequences, merging closely related sequences to remove PCR and sequencing errors. CDR3 sequences were aligned to IMGT reference sequences to assign V, D and J gene segments. For a sequence to be retained, at least a six-nucleotide match to both a V gene segment and a J gene segment was required. Rearrangements were called productive when the CDR3 lacked stop codons and stayed in frame with V and J; all others were non-productive. Following IMGT convention, CDR3 was defined as the stretch from the second conserved V-encoded cysteine to the conserved J-encoded phenylalanine. The earlier analysis of about 610 of the donors excluded any sequence lacking an unambiguous match to a single V gene segment. An earlier analysis of roughly 590 of the donors called V segments functional above 56.7% productive rearrangements and segregating when the between-donor standard deviation exceeded 5%. A statistical classification framework was developed to diagnose cytomegalovirus status using the catalog of TCR beta chain sequences. In a later analysis, V and J genes were assigned by comparing TCR nucleotide sequences against IMGT/GENE-DB human TR gene sequences. Using the TCRdist pipeline, a later analysis assigned CDR3 sequences along with most-parsimonious VDJ recombination scenarios. A later analysis defined each TCR beta chain by its CDR3 amino acid sequence plus V-gene family, and excluded reads lacking a unique V-gene family. To address suspected cross-contamination and a sequencing artifact, a later analysis removed approximately 600 highly shared, low-generation-probability nucleotide sequences. A later analysis calculated a clonal expansion index for each public chain from normalized within-repertoire ranks of inferred template counts. In a later analysis, generation probabilities were computed using a VDJ recombination model fitted to out-of-frame rearrangements, and the results were checked against IGoR. In a later analysis, TCR-TCR, TCR-HLA and TCR-CMV co-occurrence was scored with hypergeometric tests, and a repertoire-size bias correction was applied to TCR pairs. To estimate false discovery rates, a later analysis permuted the HLA or CMV assignments 20 times. In a later analysis, co-occurring TCRs were grouped with DBSCAN, and TCRdist sequence similarity was added when clustering was performed within HLA-allele-positive subsets. For co-occurrence clustering, repertoires with fewer than 30,000 or more than 120,000 public chains were excluded, along with a handful of repertoires with anomalous nucleotide sharing. TCRdb holds this immuneACCESS table with in-frame rearrangements only. Some clones are missing; in checked studies, unresolved V genes explain under half, and the rest has no known cause. V and J calls and clone size are as listed in that table; D and trimming were resolved from the DNA. The sample profile shows around 160,000 clones; around 63% of them were found once. The ten largest clones represent 4.5% of the sample.

This clone has only a few counts. Its antigen remains undetermined. No per-base quality is available; no much larger clone lies one base away. The cohort consisted of 600 or so healthy bone marrow donors. All cohort members were sampled while nominally healthy, although unrecorded immune exposures were likely present. The donor was CMV seropositive and was included in the group of approximately 310 seropositive cohort members. Every donor gave a peripheral blood sample, and the peripheral blood mononuclear cells from that sample were used for TCR beta sequencing. The Qiagen DNeasy Blood Extraction Kit was used to extract genomic DNA from the blood cell samples. V ends up 0 bases short and J 4 bases short, with an unmatched junction base count of 1. CDR1 and CDR2 are drawn from the germline V gene (reference sequence): MNHNY, SVGAGI. The CDR3 has 15 amino acids, counting the end cysteine and phenylalanine. Just CDR3 DNA is preserved here, 45 bases in frame from base 1.

The source material was PBMCs. The chain couples TRBV6-6 to TRBJ1-1, and TRBD1 aligns with 11 junction nucleotides. The TCR comes from a woman aged 18-30 years in good health and CMV-seropositive. This receptor carries the CDR3 CASSYSGTGGTEAFF. The DNA sequence reads TGTGCCAGCAGTTACTCCGGGACAGGGGGCACTGAAGCTTTCTTT.